The 19 T cell receptor beta chains below were found in one sample sequenced in a study of memory CD4+ T cells and cytomegalovirus serostatus. Clones were sequenced by immunoSEQ multiplex PCR, and TCRdb holds only the in-frame ones, with some missing. Of about 75,000 clones listed, roughly 78% are singletons. The sort gate was single viable CD3+CD4+CD8-CD45RO+ cells for memory CD4+ T cells. The sequenced material came from memory CD4+ T cells from blood. The receptors here all came from an adult in good health and CMV-seropositive.

CDR3 amino acids: CASSSSRDFYNEQFF. The CDR3 bases are TGTGCCAGTAGTTCCAGCCGCGATTTCTACAATGAGCAGTTCTTC. This chain connects TRBV19 to TRBJ2-1, with D hard to call. The germline V gene encodes CDR1 LNHDA and CDR2 SQIVND (reference sequence). V lost 5 bases, J lost 3 bases, and 14 bases lay in between. The CDR3 runs 15 residues.

The V gene is TRBV7-2, the J gene TRBJ1-1; a weak D match, TRBD1 (5 bases). V was shortened by 5 bases and J by 13 bases, with 20 bases between the two germline ends. CDR3 length: 13 amino acids. CDR1 is SGHTA, CDR2 FQGNSA, per germline. As DNA, the CDR3 is TGTGCCAGCAGCCTATACGGGGACCGCGAGGGTTTCTTT. As protein: CASSLYGDREGFF.

This chain joins TRBV2 and TRBJ2-4, with a tentative D call TRBD1 (6 bases). The CDR3 is 13 residues long. Deletions cut 3 bases from V and 9 bases from J, with 12 bases between. Looked up from germline, CDR1 is SNHLY and CDR2 is FYNNEI. CDR3 sequence: CASSDGTNGIQYF. Written as DNA, the CDR3 is TGTGCCAGCAGTGATGGGACAAACGGCATTCAGTACTTC.

CDR3 amino acids: CASSIGQTFYNEQFF. In nucleotides, the CDR3 is TGTGCCAGCAGCATTGGACAGACCTTCTACAATGAGCAGTTCTTC. The chain joins TRBV5-8 to TRBJ2-1; a weak D match, TRBD1 (6 bases). Germline assignment: CDR1 SGHTS and CDR2 YDEGEE. Trimming shortened V by 4 bases and J by 3 bases, and 14 bases separated the two germline ends. The CDR3 loop spans 15 amino acids.

The chain links TRBV6-4 to TRBJ1-4; a possible D gene is TRBD1 (5 bases). The CDR3 runs 14 residues. V was shortened by 5 bases and J by 11 bases, with 18 bases between the two germline ends. Germline V CDR1 and CDR2: MRHNA, SNTAGT. Here the CDR3 reads CASSRPGPIRKLFF. CDR3 nucleotides: TGTGCCAGCAGTAGACCGGGACCCATTAGGAAACTGTTTTTT.

This chain joins TRBV11-3 and TRBJ1-1; D perhaps matches TRBD1 (6 bases). V was cut by 4 bases and J by 8 bases, with 11 bases left in between. CDR1 is SGHNT and CDR2 is YENEEA in the germline V gene. The CDR3 covers 12 residues. The CDR3 bases are TGTGCCAGCAGCTCCCGAAGGGGGGAAGCTTTCTTT. It codes for CASSSRRGEAFF. Complete variable domain (other parts from reference TRBV11-3 and TRBJ1-1): EAGVVQSPRYKIIEKKQPVAFWCNPISGHNTLYWYLQNLGQGPELLIRYENEEAVDDSQLPKDRFSAERLKGVDSTLKIQPAELGDSAVYLCASSSRRGEAFFGQGTRLTVV.

This clone showed up just a few times. The V gene is TRBV6-1, the J gene TRBJ1-5; D is perhaps TRBD1 (5 bases). The V end lost 3 bases, the J end lost 4 bases, and 16 bases lay between the germline ends. The CDR3 sequence is 16 residues long. The V gene's germline CDR1 is MNHNS and CDR2 SASEGT. CDR3 coding DNA: TGTGCCAGCAGTGATTTCCGTGGGGGTGCAAATCAGCCCCAGCATTTT. Its translation: CASSDFRGGANQPQHF.

This chain uses TRBV2 with TRBJ1-5; tentative D call: TRBD1 (6 bases). Germline loops: CDR1 SNHLY, CDR2 FYNNEI. Trimming left V 8 bases short and J 4 bases short, with 24 bases between. There are 17 residues in the CDR3. In DNA, the CDR3 is TGTGCCAGCGCAGGACAGACGTCACCGTATGAGAATCAGCCCCAGCATTTT. The encoded protein is CASAGQTSPYENQPQHF.

The CDR3 is CASSRTQGVEKLFF. The CDR3 nucleotides are TGTGCCAGTAGTAGGACGCAGGGGGTGGAAAAACTGTTTTTT. The V call is TRBV19, the J call TRBJ1-4, with 7 nucleotides matching TRBD1. This CDR3 spans 14 amino acids. Losses at the gene ends were 4 bases for V and 8 bases for J; bases not matched to a gene: 7. The germline CDR1 and CDR2 sequences are LNHDA and SQIVND (reference sequence).

This chain uses TRBV18 with TRBJ1-1; D gene ambiguous. V shed 2 bases and J shed 0 bases, with 13 bases lying between them. The CDR3 extends over 16 amino acids. Germline CDR1 and CDR2: KGHSH and LQKENI. The CDR3 loop is CASSPVVPEMNTEAFF. DNA of the CDR3: TGTGCCAGCTCACCAGTCGTTCCAGAAATGAACACTGAAGCTTTCTTT.

Concerning this clone itself: A junction end diverges from the germline sequence, so it may reflect a read error. CDR3 residues: CASSSRTQAGAVNF. CDR3 DNA sequence: TGTGCCAGCAGCTCACGCACCCAAGCAGGGGCCGTAAACTTC. The chain joins TRBV7-2 to TRBJ1-2; D may be TRBD1 (6 bases). Germline V gives CDR1 SGHTA, CDR2 FQGNSA. The CDR3 sequence is 14 residues long.

Regarding this clone: The sample contains more than one DNA sequence encoding this CDR3. The chain couples TRBV7-9 to TRBJ2-7; weak D call: TRBD1 (5 bases). Between the trimmed V and J ends, which lost 5 bases and 3 bases, there was a span of 8 bases. This CDR3 region has 12 residues. The germline V gene encodes CDR1 SEHNR and CDR2 FQNEAQ (reference sequence). The CDR3 sequence is CASSLQGYEQYF. As DNA, the CDR3 is TGTGCCAGCAGCCTCCAGGGCTACGAGCAGTACTTC.

Only one count was recorded for this clone. V and J are TRBV19 and TRBJ2-5, with 9 bases fitting TRBD1. The length of the CDR3 is 15 residues. J gave up 1 base and V 7 bases, and 7 bases lay outside the gene matches. CDR1 and CDR2 (germline): LNHDA, SQIVND (reference sequence). The CDR3 region has the DNA TGTGCCAGTACCCACTGGGGACAGGGCCAAGAGACCCAGTACTTC. Translation: CASTHWGQGQETQYF.

CDR3: CASSQDWTSGTDTQYF. The CDR3 DNA reads as TGCGCCAGCAGCCAAGACTGGACTAGCGGCACAGATACGCAGTATTTT. V and J are TRBV4-3 and TRBJ2-3, with 9 bases that match TRBD2. Trimming took 0 bases from V and 1 from J; bases not matched to a gene: 2. Per germline, CDR1 LGHNA and CDR2 YSLEER. The CDR3 is made up of 16 amino acids.

V and J are TRBV27 and TRBJ1-1, with D unresolved. Trimming stripped 2 bases from V and 2 bases from J, with 9 bases between. The CDR3 length is 14 residues. CDR1 MNHEY and CDR2 SMNVEV come from the germline V gene (reference sequence). The CDR3 sequence is CASSLNRFNTEAFF. In DNA form, the CDR3 reads TGTGCCAGCAGTTTAAATAGGTTTAACACTGAAGCTTTCTTT.

This chain connects TRBV10-3 to TRBJ1-1, with 7 bases that match TRBD1. Germline V CDR1 and CDR2: ENHRY, SYGVKD. The CDR3 runs 15 residues. Unmatched junction bases numbered 9, after V lost 8 bases and J lost 0 bases. The CDR3 protein is CAISGGVWMNTEAFF. CDR3 coding DNA: TGTGCCATCTCAGGGGGGGTGTGGATGAACACTGAAGCTTTCTTT.

The chain carries TRBV10-3 and TRBJ1-1; 9 bases are shared with TRBD1. The CDR3 is 14 amino acids. CDR1 is ENHRY and CDR2 is SYGVKD in the germline V gene. With 7 bases clipped from V and 5 bases from J, the junction kept 8 bases outside the gene matches. DNA for the CDR3: TGTGCCATCAATGACAGGGGGTGGAAAACTGAAGCTTTCTTT. It encodes CAINDRGWKTEAFF.

On this clone: This sample includes further DNA sequences coding for the same CDR3. The chain uses TRBV23-1 and TRBJ2-7; D unresolved. TRBV23-1 is sorted into the ORF group, with uncertain function. This CDR3 spans 16 amino acids. Trimming stripped 2 bases from V and 0 bases from J, with 14 bases between. The DNA for the CDR3 is TGCGCCAGCAGTCAAGCCCCGGGCCCTAGCTCCTACGAGCAGTACGTC. Translating it yields CASSQAPGPSSYEQYV.

The chain joins TRBV27 to TRBJ2-7; TRBD2 matches 10 bases. Germline V gives CDR1 MNHEY, CDR2 SMNVEV (reference sequence). The CDR3 covers 21 residues. V was clipped by 2 bases and J by 0 bases; unmatched bases: 19. The DNA of the CDR3 is TGTGCCAGCAGTTTACGGCCCATCGGGGTAGCGGGGGGAACCAGCTCCTACGAGCAGTACTTC. This gives the protein CASSLRPIGVAGGTSSYEQYF.